The 3 T cell receptor beta chains below were found in one sample sequenced in a study of cytomegalovirus exposure and HLA in healthy donors. Clones were sequenced by immunoSEQ multiplex PCR, and TCRdb holds only the in-frame ones, with some missing. The table has under 200,000 clones, about nine tenths seen once. Sequenced material: PBMCs. All receptors come from a man between 18 and 29 years old in good health and CMV-seropositive.

V usage is TRBV27 and J usage is TRBJ2-5; D perhaps matches TRBD2 (7 bases). Germline V gene sequence: CDR1 MNHEY, CDR2 SMNVEV (reference sequence). The V end was cut by 10 bases, the J end by 4 bases, with 13 bases between. This CDR3 comprises 12 residues. In DNA, the CDR3 is TGTGCCATTGGACTAGGGGGAGAGACCCAGTACTTC. It codes for CAIGLGGETQYF.

To note about this clone: The junction and the germline gene differ at one end; a read error may be behind it. This chain uses TRBV18 with TRBJ2-3; 10 bases line up with TRBD2. Germline loops: CDR1 KGHSH, CDR2 LQKENI. This CDR3 region has 14 residues. The CDR3: CASSPLAGMDTQYF. CDR3 DNA sequence: TGTGCCAGCTCCCCACTAGCGGGAATGGATACGCAGTATTTT.

The gene calls are TRBV28 and TRBJ2-2, with TRBD2 identical over 7 bases. The CDR3 runs 16 residues. The J segment lost 4 bases and the V segment lost 5 bases, leaving 10 bases of the junction unmatched. CDR1 and CDR2 (germline): MDHEN, SYDVKM. The CDR3 loop is CASSTLAVLATGELFF. CDR3 nucleotide sequence: TGTGCCAGCAGTACGCTAGCGGTATTAGCCACCGGGGAGCTGTTTTTT.